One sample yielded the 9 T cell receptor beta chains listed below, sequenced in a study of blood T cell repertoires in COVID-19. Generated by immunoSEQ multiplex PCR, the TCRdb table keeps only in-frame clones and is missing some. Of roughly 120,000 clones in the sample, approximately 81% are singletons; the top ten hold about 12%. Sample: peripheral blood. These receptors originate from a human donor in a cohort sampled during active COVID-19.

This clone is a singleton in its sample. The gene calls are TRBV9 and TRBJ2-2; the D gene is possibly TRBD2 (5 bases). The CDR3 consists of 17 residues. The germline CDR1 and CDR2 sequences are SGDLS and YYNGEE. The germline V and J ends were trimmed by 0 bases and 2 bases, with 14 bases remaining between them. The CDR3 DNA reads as TGTGCCAGCAGCGTAGGTCCCCAAGCGGCAAACACCGGGGAGCTGTTTTTT. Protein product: CASSVGPQAANTGELFF.

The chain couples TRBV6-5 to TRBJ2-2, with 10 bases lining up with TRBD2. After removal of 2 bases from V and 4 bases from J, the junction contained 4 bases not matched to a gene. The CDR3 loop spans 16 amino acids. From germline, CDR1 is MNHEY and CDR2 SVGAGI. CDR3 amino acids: CASSYGSGGPTGELFF. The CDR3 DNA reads TGTGCCAGCAGTTACGGTAGCGGGGGGCCCACCGGGGAGCTGTTTTTT.

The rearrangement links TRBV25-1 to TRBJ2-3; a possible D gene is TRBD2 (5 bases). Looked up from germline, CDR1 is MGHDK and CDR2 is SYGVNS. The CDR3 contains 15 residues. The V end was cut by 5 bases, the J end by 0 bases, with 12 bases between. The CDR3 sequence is CASSPGVTSTDTQYF. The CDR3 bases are TGTGCCAGCAGTCCCGGGGTCACCAGCACAGATACGCAGTATTTT.

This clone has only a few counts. CDR3 sequence reads: CASMVSWDRANEQFF. The DNA for the CDR3 is TGTGCCAGCATGGTCTCCTGGGACAGGGCAAATGAGCAGTTCTTC. The rearrangement uses TRBV27 and TRBJ2-1, with 9 bases that match TRBD1. Looked up from germline, CDR1 is MNHEY and CDR2 is SMNVEV (reference sequence). The CDR3 contains 15 residues. V shed 7 bases, J shed 7 bases, and the junction held 11 bases outside the gene matches.

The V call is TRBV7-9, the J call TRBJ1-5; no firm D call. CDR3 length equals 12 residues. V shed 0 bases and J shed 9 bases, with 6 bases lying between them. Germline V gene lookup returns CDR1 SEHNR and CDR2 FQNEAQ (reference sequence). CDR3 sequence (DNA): TGTGCCAGCAGCTTAGCGGAGGGGCCCCAGCATTTT. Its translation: CASSLAEGPQHF.

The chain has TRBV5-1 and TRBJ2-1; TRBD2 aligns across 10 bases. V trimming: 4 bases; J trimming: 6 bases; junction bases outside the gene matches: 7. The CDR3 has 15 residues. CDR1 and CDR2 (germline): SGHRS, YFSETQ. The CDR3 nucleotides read TGCGCCAGCAGCACAAGCGGGGGGGCCCTCAATGAGCAGTTCTTC. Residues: CASSTSGGALNEQFF.

The CDR3 reads CSVGRGRTEAFF. As DNA, the CDR3 is TGCAGCGTCGGCAGGGGGAGGACTGAAGCTTTCTTT. The V and J genes are TRBV29-1 and TRBJ1-1; 7 bases map to TRBD1. The CDR3 is 12 amino acids. V was clipped by 6 bases and J by 5 bases; unmatched bases: 6. Germline V gene lookup returns CDR1 SQVTM and CDR2 ANQGSEA.

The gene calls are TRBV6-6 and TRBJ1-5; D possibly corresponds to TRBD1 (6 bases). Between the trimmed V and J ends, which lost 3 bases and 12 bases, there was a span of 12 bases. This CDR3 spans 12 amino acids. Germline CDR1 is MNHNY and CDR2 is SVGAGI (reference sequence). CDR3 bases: TGTGCCAGCAGTTATGGAGAGGGGGTCCAGCATTTT. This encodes CASSYGEGVQHF.

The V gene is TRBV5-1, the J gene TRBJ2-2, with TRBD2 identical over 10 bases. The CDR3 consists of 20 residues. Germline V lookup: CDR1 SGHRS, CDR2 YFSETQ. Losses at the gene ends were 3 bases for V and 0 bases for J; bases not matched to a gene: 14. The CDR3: CASSSRAWVAGGTNTGELFF. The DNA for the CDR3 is TGCGCCAGCAGCTCACGTGCGTGGGTAGCGGGGGGCACGAACACCGGGGAGCTGTTTTTT.